One and the same sample provided the 8 T cell receptor beta chains below, sequenced in a study of identical twins. TCRdb called the 5' RACE reads again in MiXCR, with one record for every CDR3 protein. The sample lists around 340,000 distinct CDR3 sequences; 9% were seen once. Sequenced input: naive T cells sorted from blood. Receptors were obtained from a woman aged 50 to 60 in good health.

This clonotype was seen more than once but under ten times. This sequence joins TRBV10-3 and TRBJ1-3; D unresolved. CDR1 is ENHRY and CDR2 is SYGVKD in the germline V gene. Between the trimmed V and J ends, which lost 6 bases and 0 bases, there was a span of 3 bases. The CDR3 has 12 residues. In DNA form, the CDR3 reads TGTGCCATCAGGGACTCTGGAAACACCATATATTTT. Amino acids: CAIRDSGNTIYF.

This clonotype was seen repeatedly, ten times or more. The V and J genes are TRBV5-1 and TRBJ2-7; D is unclear. Trimming left V 4 bases short and J 0 bases short, with 11 bases between. The CDR3 has 14 amino acids. Germline V gene lookup returns CDR1 SGHRS and CDR2 YFSETQ. For the CDR3, the DNA is TGCGCCAGCAGCCCGAGCGTGAGCTCCTACGAGCAGTACGTC. It is translated as CASSPSVSSYEQYV.

This clonotype occurred many times. Here the CDR3 DNA reads TGCAGTGCCACAAAGGGGGCAGGGACCGGGGAGCTGTTTTTT. This encodes CSATKGAGTGELFF. The V and J genes are TRBV20-1 and TRBJ2-2; the match to TRBD1 covers 7 bases. This CDR3 is 14 amino acids long. Looked up from germline, CDR1 is DFQATT and CDR2 is SNEGSKA (reference sequence). The ends lost 6 bases at V and 5 bases at J; junction bases unmatched: 9.

This clonotype has a count of ten or more. A read error may produce the germline difference seen at one junction end. CDR3 coding DNA: TGTGCCATAGGGACAGAATATTACATTGAGCAGTTCTTC. Translated, it gives CAIGTEYYIEQFF. The rearrangement joins TRBV10-3 to TRBJ2-1; 7 bases align to TRBD1. Germline CDR1 and CDR2: ENHRY and SYGVKD. The CDR3 contains 13 residues.

This clonotype was detected a few times. V gene TRBV9 combines with J gene TRBJ2-3, with D perhaps matching TRBD2 (5 bases). V lost 0 bases, J lost 6 bases, and 8 bases lay in between. The CDR3 contains 13 residues. From germline, CDR1 is SGDLS and CDR2 YYNGEE. The CDR3 protein is CASSVAGGDTQYF. The CDR3 DNA is TGTGCCAGCAGCGTAGCCGGAGGTGATACGCAGTATTTT.

The chain recombines TRBV21-1 with TRBJ2-7. TRBV21-1 is a pseudogene segment. CDR3 length: 13 amino acids. Written as DNA, the CDR3 is TGTGCCAGCAAAAAACCGTTGGGCCTCGAGCAGTACGTC. It is translated as CASKKPLGLEQYV.

This sequence joins TRBV7-8 and TRBJ2-2; D gene ambiguous. Trimming left V 7 bases short and J 1 base short, with 16 bases between. CDR3 length: 16 residues. Germline V gene sequence: CDR1 SGHVS, CDR2 FQNEAQ. The CDR3 loop reads CASTIGRTLNTGELFF. The CDR3 DNA reads as TGTGCCAGCACCATAGGACGAACATTGAACACCGGGGAGCTGTTTTTT.

The gene calls are TRBV2 and TRBJ2-5, with TRBD2 as a possible D gene (6 bases). CDR3 length equals 13 residues. Trimming cost V 8 bases and J 5 bases, with 15 bases left between them. The germline CDR1 and CDR2 sequences are SNHLY and FYNNEI. The CDR3 spells CASSPLATETQYF. The CDR3 DNA follows: TGTGCCAGCTCTCCCCTAGCGACCGAGACCCAGTACTTC.